The sequence of this TCR beta chain was determined in a study of T cells in localized non-small cell lung cancer. The CDR3 is 12 residues long. Germline-derived CDR1 and CDR2 are SGHAT and FQNNGV. The germline V and J ends were trimmed by 2 bases and 4 bases, with 5 bases remaining between them. Clones were sequenced by immunoSEQ multiplex PCR, and TCRdb holds only the in-frame ones, with some missing. Of about 28,000 clones detected, less than 95% appear once; the ten largest clones hold about 1%. The receptor was derived from a woman aged 35 to 70 with stage I lung adenocarcinoma. Material: peripheral blood, obtained before any cancer treatment. V usage is TRBV11-2 and J usage is TRBJ2-5; D ambiguous. The CDR3 sequence is CASSLSRETQYF. In DNA form, the CDR3 reads TGTGCCAGCAGCTTAAGCCGAGAGACCCAGTACTTC.